Each of the 9 T cell receptor beta chains below was sequenced from the same sample in a study of T cells after yellow fever vaccination. TCRdb reprocessed the 5' RACE reads with MiXCR, giving one entry per CDR3 protein. The sample records approximately 300,000 distinct CDR3 sequences, roughly 13% being singletons. Sequencing was performed on CD4+ T cells sorted from PBMCs, taken 45 days after the yellow fever booster vaccination. The receptors here all came from a man aged 25-45 years who received the YFV17D yellow fever vaccine.

This clonotype was picked up a small number of times. Compared with germline, one end of the junction differs, possibly owing to a read error. This chain connects TRBV12-3 or TRBV12-4 to TRBJ2-7; D possibly corresponds to TRBD2 (6 bases). The CDR3 contains 11 residues. The CDR3 loop is CASRNDGGPHF. The CDR3 DNA follows: TGTGCCAGCAGGAATGACGGGGGTCCCCACTTC.

The chain has TRBV10-3 and TRBJ2-5; the D gene is possibly TRBD1 (5 bases). The CDR3 runs to 15 residues. The V and J ends lost 6 bases and 5 bases respectively, with 19 bases between them. Germline V CDR1 and CDR2: ENHRY, SYGVKD. The CDR3 loop reads CAIRSDSAGVETQYF. In DNA form, the CDR3 reads TGTGCCATCAGATCCGACAGTGCCGGCGTTGAGACCCAGTACTTC.

This clonotype has a handful of counts. The chain couples TRBV5-1 to TRBJ2-1; a possible D gene is TRBD2 (6 bases). Trimming cost V 0 bases and J 4 bases, with 17 bases left between them. Germline V lookup: CDR1 SGHRS, CDR2 YFSETQ. The CDR3 runs to 17 residues. The CDR3 region is CASSLGLMGRDYNEQFF. The CDR3 region has the DNA TGCGCCAGCAGCTTGGGTTTGATGGGGCGGGATTACAATGAGCAGTTCTTC.

This clonotype was counted between two and nine times. The chain couples TRBV9 to TRBJ2-7; D ambiguous. Trimming left V 0 bases short and J 3 bases short, with 13 bases between. The CDR3 is 15 residues long. Per the germline V gene, CDR1 is SGDLS and CDR2 is YYNGEE. The CDR3 is CASSVEGSSGYEQYF. CDR3 nucleotide sequence: TGTGCCAGCAGCGTAGAAGGTAGCTCGGGCTACGAGCAGTACTTC.

The J gene is TRBJ2-6, the V gene TRBV6-5; D unresolved. Germline CDR1 is MNHEY and CDR2 is SVGAGI. V lost 2 bases and J lost 1, with 6 bases in between. The CDR3 has 15 residues. The CDR3 DNA reads TGTGCCAGCAGTTACATGGCGTCTGGGGCCAACGTCCTGACTTTC. This gives the protein CASSYMASGANVLTF.

In this sample, this clonotype turned up a few times. V is TRBV7-8 and J is TRBJ1-4; 12 bases match TRBD1. V lost 4 bases and J lost 8; bases outside the gene matches: 5. The CDR3 sequence is 15 residues long. Germline V gene lookup returns CDR1 SGHVS and CDR2 FQNEAQ. In nucleotides, the CDR3 is TGTGCCAGCAGCTCGATGGGACAGGGGGCAGAAAAACTGTTTTTT. Amino acid sequence: CASSSMGQGAEKLFF. The complete variable domain, with remaining parts taken from reference TRBV7-8 and TRBJ1-4, reads GAGVSQSPRYKVAKRGQDVALRCDPISGHVSLFWYQQALGQGPEFLTYFQNEAQLDKSGLPSDRFFAERPEGSVSTLKIQRTQQEDSAVYLCASSSMGQGAEKLFFGSGTQLSVL.

J is TRBJ2-7 and V is TRBV5-1; 13 nucleotides align to TRBD2. Germline loops: CDR1 SGHRS, CDR2 YFSETQ. This CDR3 is built from 16 residues. V was pared by 4 bases and J by 5 bases, with 9 bases of the junction left unmatched. The chain's CDR3 is CASSLNGLAGENEQYF. For the CDR3, the DNA is TGCGCCAGCAGCCTAAACGGACTAGCGGGAGAGAACGAGCAGTACTTC.

This clonotype was observed a handful of times. The chain carries TRBV10-3 and TRBJ2-1; 15 bases fit TRBD2. CDR3 length: 15 amino acids. Germline trimming cut 3 bases from V and 9 bases from J; bases unmatched to any gene: 3. Germline V lookup: CDR1 ENHRY, CDR2 SYGVKD. The CDR3, as DNA: TGTGCCATCAGTGACGAGGGACTAGCGGGAGGTGAGCAGTTCTTC. Protein product: CAISDEGLAGGEQFF.

The V call is TRBV27, the J call TRBJ2-1; D is unresolved. Trimming took 7 bases from V and 7 from J, leaving 17 bases between them. The CDR3 covers 14 residues. Germline CDR1 and CDR2: MNHEY and SMNVEV (reference sequence). Here the CDR3 reads CASTQVGPRNEQFF. The DNA of the CDR3 is TGTGCCAGCACCCAAGTAGGACCTAGGAATGAGCAGTTCTTC.